These 4 T cell receptor beta chains were all obtained from the same sample, sequenced in a study of blood T cell repertoires in COVID-19. The repertoire was sequenced with immunoSEQ multiplex PCR; TCRdb's copy has only in-frame clones and lacks some. The sample contains roughly 150,000 clones, 70% to 90% of which appear only once. Sequencing input: peripheral blood. These receptors all stem from a human donor in a cohort sampled during active COVID-19.

This clone was seen repeatedly, ten times or more. This sequence joins TRBV6-6 and TRBJ1-1; 8 bases are shared with TRBD1. V lost 6 bases, J lost 0 bases, and 12 bases stayed unmatched. Germline CDR1 is MNHNY and CDR2 is SVGAGI (reference sequence). CDR3 length: 17 residues. The CDR3 reads CASSRTGTGGLNTEAFF. CDR3 sequence (DNA): TGTGCCAGCAGCCGAACCGGGACAGGAGGTTTGAACACTGAAGCTTTCTTT.

CDR3 sequence reads: CASSSLDRTYEQYF. The CDR3 DNA sequence: TGTGCCAGCAGCTCTCTGGACAGGACCTACGAGCAGTACTTC. The chain carries TRBV5-6 and TRBJ2-7; the match to TRBD1 covers 7 bases. Germline CDR1 is SGHDT and CDR2 is YYEEEE. This CDR3 comprises 14 residues. V shed 3 bases and J 2 bases; nucleotides not matched to a gene: 5.

The chain is built from TRBV7-2 and TRBJ1-4; no definite D call. V was clipped by 2 bases and J by 5 bases, with 9 bases between them. The CDR3 covers 14 residues. Germline CDR1 reads SGHTA; CDR2 reads FQGNSA. CDR3 sequence: CASSLFSLNEKLFF. The CDR3 DNA sequence: TGTGCCAGCAGCTTATTTTCACTAAATGAAAAACTGTTTTTT.

The chain couples TRBV11-2 to TRBJ2-3, with D tentatively TRBD2 (7 bases). Germline CDR1 SGHAT, CDR2 FQNNGV. The V end lost 3 bases, the J end lost 4 bases, and 17 bases lay between the germline ends. The CDR3 is 16 amino acids. CDR3 nucleotides: TGTGCCAGCAGCTTGCGGGGGTTGGGGGCCGCAGATACGCAGTATTTT. Its protein is CASSLRGLGAADTQYF.